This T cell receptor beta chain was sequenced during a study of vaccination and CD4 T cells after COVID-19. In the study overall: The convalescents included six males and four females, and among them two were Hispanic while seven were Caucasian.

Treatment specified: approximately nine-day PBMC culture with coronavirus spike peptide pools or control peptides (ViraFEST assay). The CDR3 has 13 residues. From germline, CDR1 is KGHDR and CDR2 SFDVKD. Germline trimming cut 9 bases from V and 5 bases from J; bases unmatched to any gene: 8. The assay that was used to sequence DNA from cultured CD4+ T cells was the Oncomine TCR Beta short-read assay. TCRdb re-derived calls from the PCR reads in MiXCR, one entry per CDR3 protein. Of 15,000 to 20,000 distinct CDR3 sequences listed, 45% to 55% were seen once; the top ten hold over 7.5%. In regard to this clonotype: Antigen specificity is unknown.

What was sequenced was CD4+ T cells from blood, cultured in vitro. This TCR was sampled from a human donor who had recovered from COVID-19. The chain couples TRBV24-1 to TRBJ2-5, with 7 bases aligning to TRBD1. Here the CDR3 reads CATSGQSPETQYF. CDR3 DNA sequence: TGTGCCACCTCGGGACAGAGCCCGGAGACCCAGTACTTC.